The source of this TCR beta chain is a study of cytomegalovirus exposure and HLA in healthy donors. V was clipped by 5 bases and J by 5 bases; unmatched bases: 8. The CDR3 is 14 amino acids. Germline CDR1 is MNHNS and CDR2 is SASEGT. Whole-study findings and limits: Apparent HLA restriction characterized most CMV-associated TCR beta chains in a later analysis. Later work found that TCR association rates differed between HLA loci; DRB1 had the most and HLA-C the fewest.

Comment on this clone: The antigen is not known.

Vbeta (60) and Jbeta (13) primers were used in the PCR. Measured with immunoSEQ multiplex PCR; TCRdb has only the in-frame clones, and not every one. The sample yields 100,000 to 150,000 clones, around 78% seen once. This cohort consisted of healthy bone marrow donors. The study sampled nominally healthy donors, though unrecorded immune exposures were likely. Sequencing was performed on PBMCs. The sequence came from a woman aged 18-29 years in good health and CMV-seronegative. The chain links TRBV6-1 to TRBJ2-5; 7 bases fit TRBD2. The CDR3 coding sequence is TGTGCCAGCAGTCTTTGGGAGGGCGGGGAGACCCAGTACTTC. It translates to CASSLWEGGETQYF.